This TCR beta chain is drawn from a study of T-cell reconstitution after alpha-beta-depleted transplantation in children. Regarding the study as a whole: It was surviving recipient T cells and thymic progenitors that gave some patients high TCRbeta diversity at day 60. Two months or so post-transplant, alpha-beta T cells reportedly derived from several hundred expanded graft clones. Newly produced T cells mostly provided counts and TCRbeta diversity after one year, as hyperexpanded clones declined.

Preparation of the TCRbeta library involved a method that used unique molecular identifiers. TCRdb reprocessed the PCR reads via MiXCR and lists one record per CDR3 protein. There are some 840,000 distinct CDR3 sequences in the sample; approximately 15% occur only once, and approximately 5% lies in the top ten. This clonotype has a handful of counts. Its target is not known. This TCR derives from a male patient under 18 who had a stem cell transplant for acute lymphoblastic leukemia, so the T cells may come from the graft donor. Specimen: PBMCs, mostly from graft donor cells, collected 360 days after TCRalphabeta/CD19-depleted stem cell transplant.

CDR3 nucleotides: TGTGCCAGCAGTGAATCCCCCGCGACAGGGTTGGTGGAGACCCAGTACTTC. As protein: CASSESPATGLVETQYF. V gene TRBV25-1 combines with J gene TRBJ2-5, with 7 nucleotides matching TRBD1. Unmatched junction bases numbered 13, after V lost 1 base and J lost 5 bases. CDR3 size: 17 residues. In germline, CDR1 is MGHDK, CDR2 SYGVNS.